This TCR beta chain was retrieved from a study of blood T cell repertoires in COVID-19. Trimming shortened V by 2 bases and J by 3 bases, and 16 bases separated the two germline ends. Germline V lookup: CDR1 KGHSH, CDR2 LQKENI. The CDR3 covers 17 residues. Profiling relied on immunoSEQ multiplex PCR, and the TCRdb table lists in-frame clones only, not all of them. The sample lists roughly 350,000 clones; over 70% were seen once. Material for sequencing was peripheral blood. This receptor was identified in a woman aged 50 to 60 with COVID-19, enrolled during active disease. V gene TRBV18 combines with J gene TRBJ2-2; the D gene is possibly TRBD1 (5 bases). In DNA form, the CDR3 reads TGTGCCAGCTCACCATTCGAGATTGGGGCATACACCGGGGAGCTGTTTTTT. This translates into CASSPFEIGAYTGELFF.